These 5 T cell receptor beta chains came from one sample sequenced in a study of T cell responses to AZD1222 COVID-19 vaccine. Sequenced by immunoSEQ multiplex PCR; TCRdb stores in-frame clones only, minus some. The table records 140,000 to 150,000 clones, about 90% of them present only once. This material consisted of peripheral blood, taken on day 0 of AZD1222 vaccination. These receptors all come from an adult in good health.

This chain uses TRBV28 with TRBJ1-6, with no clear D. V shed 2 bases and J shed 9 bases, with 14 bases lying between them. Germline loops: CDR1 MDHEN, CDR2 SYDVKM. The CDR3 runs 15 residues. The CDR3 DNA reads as TGTGCCAGCAGTTTAGCCGGGCCACCAGGTTCACCCCTCCACTTT. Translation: CASSLAGPPGSPLHF.

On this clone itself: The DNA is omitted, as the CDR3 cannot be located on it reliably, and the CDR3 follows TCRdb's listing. The CDR3 loop reads CASSFGSGRYNEQFF. V usage is TRBV7-2 and J usage is TRBJ2-1; TRBD2 is taken as the D call from the table, unchecked against the DNA. Germline-derived CDR1 and CDR2 are SGHTA and FQGNSA. The CDR3 has 15 amino acids, counting both end residues.

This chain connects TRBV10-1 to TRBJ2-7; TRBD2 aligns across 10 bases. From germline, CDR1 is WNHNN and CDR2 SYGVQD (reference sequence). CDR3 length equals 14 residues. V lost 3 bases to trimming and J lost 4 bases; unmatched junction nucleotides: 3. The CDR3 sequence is CASSEGAGGYEQYF. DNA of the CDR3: TGCGCCAGCAGTGAAGGAGCGGGAGGGTACGAGCAGTACTTC.

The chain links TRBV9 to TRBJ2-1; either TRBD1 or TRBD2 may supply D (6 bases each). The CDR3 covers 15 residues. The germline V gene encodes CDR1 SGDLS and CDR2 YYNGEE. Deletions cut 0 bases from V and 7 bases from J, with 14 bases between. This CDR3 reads CASSVAGARENEQFF. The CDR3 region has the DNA TGTGCCAGCAGCGTAGCAGGGGCCCGGGAGAATGAGCAGTTCTTC.

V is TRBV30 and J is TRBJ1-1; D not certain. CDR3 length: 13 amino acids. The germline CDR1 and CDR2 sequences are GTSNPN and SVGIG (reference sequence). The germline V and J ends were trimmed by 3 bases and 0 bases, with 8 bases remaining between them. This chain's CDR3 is CAWRETVNTEAFF. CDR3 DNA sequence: TGTGCCTGGAGGGAGACGGTGAACACTGAAGCTTTCTTT.